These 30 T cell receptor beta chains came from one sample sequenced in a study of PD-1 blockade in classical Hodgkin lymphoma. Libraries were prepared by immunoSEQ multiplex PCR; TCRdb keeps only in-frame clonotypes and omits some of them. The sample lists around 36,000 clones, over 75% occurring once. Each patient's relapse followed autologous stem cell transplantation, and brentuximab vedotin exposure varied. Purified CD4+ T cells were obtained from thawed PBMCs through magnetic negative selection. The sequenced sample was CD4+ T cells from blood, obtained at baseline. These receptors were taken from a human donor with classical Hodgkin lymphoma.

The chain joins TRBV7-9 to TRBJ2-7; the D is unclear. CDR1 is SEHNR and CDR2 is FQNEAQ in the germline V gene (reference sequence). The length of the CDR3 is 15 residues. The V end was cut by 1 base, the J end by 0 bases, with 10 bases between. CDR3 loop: CASSLVASSSYEQYF. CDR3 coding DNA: TGTGCCAGCAGCTTAGTGGCCAGCAGCTCCTACGAGCAGTACTTC.

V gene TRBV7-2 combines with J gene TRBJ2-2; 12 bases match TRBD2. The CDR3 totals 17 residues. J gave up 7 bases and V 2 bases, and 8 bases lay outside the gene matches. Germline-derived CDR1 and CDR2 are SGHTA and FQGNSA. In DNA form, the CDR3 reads TGTGCCAGCAGCTTAATGCGGGCTAGCGGGAGGGGCGGGGAGCTGTTTTTT. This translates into CASSLMRASGRGGELFF.

The CDR3 coding sequence is TGTGCCAGCAGTTTCAAAAACAGTCGGTACGAGCAGTACTTC. Protein: CASSFKNSRYEQYF. The chain has TRBV28 and TRBJ2-7; no clear D gene. The germline V and J ends were trimmed by 3 bases and 4 bases, with 13 bases remaining between them. Germline V CDR1 and CDR2: MDHEN, SYDVKM. The CDR3 is 14 residues long.

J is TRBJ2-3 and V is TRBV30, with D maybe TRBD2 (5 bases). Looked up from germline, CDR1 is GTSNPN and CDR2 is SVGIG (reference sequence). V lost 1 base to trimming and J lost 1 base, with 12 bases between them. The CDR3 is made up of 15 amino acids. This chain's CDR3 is CAWSEGSGGTDTQYF. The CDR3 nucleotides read TGTGCCTGGAGTGAGGGAAGCGGAGGCACAGATACGCAGTATTTT.

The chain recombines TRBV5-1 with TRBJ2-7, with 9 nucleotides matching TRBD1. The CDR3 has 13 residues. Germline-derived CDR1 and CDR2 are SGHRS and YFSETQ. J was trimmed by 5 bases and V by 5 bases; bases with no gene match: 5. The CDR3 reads CASRGQGRNEQYF. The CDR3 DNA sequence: TGCGCCAGCAGGGGACAGGGTCGCAACGAGCAGTACTTC. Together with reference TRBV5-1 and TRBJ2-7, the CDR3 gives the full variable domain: KAGVTQTPRYLIKTRGQQVTLSCSPISGHRSVSWYQQTPGQGLQFLFEYFSETQRNKGNFPGRFSGRQFSNSRSEMNVSTLELGDSALYLCASRGQGRNEQYFGPGTRLTVT.

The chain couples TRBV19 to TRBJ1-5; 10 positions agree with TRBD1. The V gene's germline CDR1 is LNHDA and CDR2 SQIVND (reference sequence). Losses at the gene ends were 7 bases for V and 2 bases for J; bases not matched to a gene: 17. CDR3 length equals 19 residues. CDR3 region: CASTSKPGQGPPGNQPQHF. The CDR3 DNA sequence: TGTGCCAGTACCTCTAAACCGGGACAGGGGCCGCCTGGCAATCAGCCCCAGCATTTT.

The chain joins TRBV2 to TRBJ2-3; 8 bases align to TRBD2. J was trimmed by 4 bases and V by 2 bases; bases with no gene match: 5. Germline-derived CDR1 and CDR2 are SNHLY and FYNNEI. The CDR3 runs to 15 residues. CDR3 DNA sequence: TGTGCCAGCAGTGAACTTTCGGGGGGGGCAGATACGCAGTATTTT. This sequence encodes CASSELSGGADTQYF.

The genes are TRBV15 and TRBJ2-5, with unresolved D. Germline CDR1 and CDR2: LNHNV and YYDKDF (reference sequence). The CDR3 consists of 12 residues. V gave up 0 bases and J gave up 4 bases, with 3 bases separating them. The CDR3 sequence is CATSRDGETQYF. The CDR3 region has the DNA TGTGCCACCAGCAGAGACGGAGAGACCCAGTACTTC.

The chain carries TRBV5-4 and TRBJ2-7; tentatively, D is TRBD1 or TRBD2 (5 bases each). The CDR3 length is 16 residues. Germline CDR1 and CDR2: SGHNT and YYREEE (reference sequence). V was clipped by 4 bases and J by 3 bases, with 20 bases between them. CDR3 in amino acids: CASSPNAGTGYYEQYF. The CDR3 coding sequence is TGTGCCAGCAGCCCAAACGCCGGGACGGGTTACTACGAGCAGTACTTC.

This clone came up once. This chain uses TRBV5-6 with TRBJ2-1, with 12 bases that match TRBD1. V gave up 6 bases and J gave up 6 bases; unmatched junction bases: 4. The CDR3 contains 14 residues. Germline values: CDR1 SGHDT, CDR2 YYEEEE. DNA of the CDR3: TGTGCCAGCACCCGGGACAGGGGGCTCAATGAGCAGTTCTTC. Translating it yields CASTRDRGLNEQFF.

The CDR3: CAWSVESSYEQYF. CDR3 nucleotide sequence: TGTGCCTGGAGTGTTGAGAGCTCCTACGAGCAGTACTTC. This chain uses TRBV30 with TRBJ2-7; D gene ambiguous. Per the germline V gene, CDR1 is GTSNPN and CDR2 is SVGIG (reference sequence). Trimming left V 0 bases short and J 0 bases short, with 6 bases between. This CDR3 has 13 residues.

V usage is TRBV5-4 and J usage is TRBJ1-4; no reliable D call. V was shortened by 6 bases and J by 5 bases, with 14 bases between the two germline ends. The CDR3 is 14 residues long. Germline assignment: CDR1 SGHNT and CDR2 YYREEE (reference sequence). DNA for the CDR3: TGTGCCAGCACTACCCAAAGGGCGAATGAAAAACTGTTTTTT. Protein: CASTTQRANEKLFF.

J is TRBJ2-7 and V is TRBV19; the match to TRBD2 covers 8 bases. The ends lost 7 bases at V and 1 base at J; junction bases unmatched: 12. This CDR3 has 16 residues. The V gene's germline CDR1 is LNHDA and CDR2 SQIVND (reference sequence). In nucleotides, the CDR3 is TGTGCCAGTAAAAAGGATAGCGGGGCTATATCCTACGAGCAGTACTTC. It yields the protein CASKKDSGAISYEQYF.

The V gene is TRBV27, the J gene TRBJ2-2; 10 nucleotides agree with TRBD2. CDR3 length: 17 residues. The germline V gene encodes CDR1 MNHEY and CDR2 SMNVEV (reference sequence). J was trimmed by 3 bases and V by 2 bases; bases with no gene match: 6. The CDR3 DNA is TGTGCCAGCAGTTTAGAAGGGACTAGCGCCTACACCGGGGAGCTGTTTTTT. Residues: CASSLEGTSAYTGELFF.

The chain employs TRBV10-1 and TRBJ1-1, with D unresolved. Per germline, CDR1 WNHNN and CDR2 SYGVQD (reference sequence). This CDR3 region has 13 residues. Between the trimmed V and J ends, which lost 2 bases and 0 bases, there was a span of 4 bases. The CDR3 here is CASSELLNTEAFF. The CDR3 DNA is TGCGCCAGCAGTGAGCTGCTGAACACTGAAGCTTTCTTT.

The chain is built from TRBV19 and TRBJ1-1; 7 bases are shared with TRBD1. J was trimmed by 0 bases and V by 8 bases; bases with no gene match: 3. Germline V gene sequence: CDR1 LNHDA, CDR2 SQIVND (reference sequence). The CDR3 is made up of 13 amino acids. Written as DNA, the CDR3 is TGTGCCAGTCAGGGGGGGATGAACACTGAAGCTTTCTTT. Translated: CASQGGMNTEAFF.

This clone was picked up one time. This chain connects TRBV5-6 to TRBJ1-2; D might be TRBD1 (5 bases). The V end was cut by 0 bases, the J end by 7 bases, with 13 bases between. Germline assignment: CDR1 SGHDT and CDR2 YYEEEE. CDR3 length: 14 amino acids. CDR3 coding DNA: TGTGCCAGCAGCTTGGGGGCAGGGTTGCTTGGCTACACCTTC. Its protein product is CASSLGAGLLGYTF.

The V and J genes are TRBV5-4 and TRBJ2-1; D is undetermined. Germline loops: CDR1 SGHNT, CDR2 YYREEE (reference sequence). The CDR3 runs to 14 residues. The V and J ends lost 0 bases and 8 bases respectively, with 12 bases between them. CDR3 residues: CASSLVGDAHEQFF. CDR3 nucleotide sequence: TGTGCCAGCAGCTTGGTGGGCGACGCCCATGAGCAGTTCTTC.

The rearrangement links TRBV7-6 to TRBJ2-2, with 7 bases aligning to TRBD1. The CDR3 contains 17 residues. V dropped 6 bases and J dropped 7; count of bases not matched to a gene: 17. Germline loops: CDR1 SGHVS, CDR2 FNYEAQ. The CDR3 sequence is CASSLGQTFTYRGELFF. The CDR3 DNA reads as TGTGCCAGCAGTTTGGGACAGACCTTTACTTATCGCGGGGAGCTGTTTTTT.

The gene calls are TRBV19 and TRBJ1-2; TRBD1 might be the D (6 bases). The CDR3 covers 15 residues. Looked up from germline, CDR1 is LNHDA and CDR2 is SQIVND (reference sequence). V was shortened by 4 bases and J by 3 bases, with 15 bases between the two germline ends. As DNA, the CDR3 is TGTGCCAGTAGTAGCCCGGATAGGGGGGACTATGGCTACACCTTC. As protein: CASSSPDRGDYGYTF.

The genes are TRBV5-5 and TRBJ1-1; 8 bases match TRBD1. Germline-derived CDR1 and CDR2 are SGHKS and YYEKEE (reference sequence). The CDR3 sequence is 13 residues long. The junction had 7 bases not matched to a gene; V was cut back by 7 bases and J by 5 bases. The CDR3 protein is CASGRQGWTEAFF. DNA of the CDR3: TGTGCCAGCGGGAGACAGGGGTGGACTGAAGCTTTCTTT.

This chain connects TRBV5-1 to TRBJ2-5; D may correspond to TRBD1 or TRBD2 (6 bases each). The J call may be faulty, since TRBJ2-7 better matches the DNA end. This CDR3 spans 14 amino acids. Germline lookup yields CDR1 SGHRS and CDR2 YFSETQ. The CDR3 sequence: CASTLGGTSYEQYF. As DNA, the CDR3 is TGCGCCAGCACCCTGGGGGGCACCTCCTACGAGCAGTACTTC.

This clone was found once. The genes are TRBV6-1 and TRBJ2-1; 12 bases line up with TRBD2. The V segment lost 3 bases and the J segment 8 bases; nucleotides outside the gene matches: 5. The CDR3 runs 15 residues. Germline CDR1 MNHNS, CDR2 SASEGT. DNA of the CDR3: TGTGCCAGCAGTGACCTAGCGGGAGGGGTTGATGAGCAGTTCTTC. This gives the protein CASSDLAGGVDEQFF.

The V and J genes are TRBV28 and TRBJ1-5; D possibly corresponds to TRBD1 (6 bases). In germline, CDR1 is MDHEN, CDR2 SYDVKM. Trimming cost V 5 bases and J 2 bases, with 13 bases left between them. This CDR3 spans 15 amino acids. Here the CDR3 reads CASSAGGQRNQPQHF. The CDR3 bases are TGTGCCAGCAGTGCCGGGGGGCAACGCAATCAGCCCCAGCATTTT. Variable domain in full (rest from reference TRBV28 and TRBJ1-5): DVKVTQSSRYLVKRTGEKVFLECVQDMDHENMFWYRQDPGLGLRLIYFSYDVKMKEKGDIPEGYSVSREKKERFSLILESASTNQTSMYLCASSAGGQRNQPQHFGDGTRLSIL.

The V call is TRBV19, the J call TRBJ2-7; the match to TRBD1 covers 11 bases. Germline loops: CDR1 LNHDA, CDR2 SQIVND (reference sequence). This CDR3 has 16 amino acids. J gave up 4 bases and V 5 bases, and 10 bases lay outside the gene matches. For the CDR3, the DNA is TGTGCCAGTAGTTCTCATCAAGGGACAGGGGGGTACGAGCAGTACTTC. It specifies CASSSHQGTGGYEQYF.

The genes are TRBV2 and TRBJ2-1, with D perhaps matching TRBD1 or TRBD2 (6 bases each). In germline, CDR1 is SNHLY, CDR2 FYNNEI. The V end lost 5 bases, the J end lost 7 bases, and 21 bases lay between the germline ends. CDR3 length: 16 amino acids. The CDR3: CASSTTRRGIRNEQFF. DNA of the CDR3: TGTGCCAGCAGTACGACGAGGAGGGGGATAAGAAATGAGCAGTTCTTC.

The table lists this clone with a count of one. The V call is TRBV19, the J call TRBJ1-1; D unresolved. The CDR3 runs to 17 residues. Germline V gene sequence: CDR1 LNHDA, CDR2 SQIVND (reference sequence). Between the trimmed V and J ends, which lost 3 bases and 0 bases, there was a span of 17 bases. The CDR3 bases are TGTGCCAGTAGTATCACCCTTGTTTGGGGTTTGAACACTGAAGCTTTCTTT. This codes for CASSITLVWGLNTEAFF.

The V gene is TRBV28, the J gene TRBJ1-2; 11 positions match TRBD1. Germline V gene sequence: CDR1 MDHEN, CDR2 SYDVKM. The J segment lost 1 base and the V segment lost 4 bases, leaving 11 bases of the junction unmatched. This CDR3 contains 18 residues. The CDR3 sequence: CASSSLGTGGYLNYGYTF. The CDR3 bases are TGTGCCAGCAGTTCCCTTGGGACAGGGGGTTATCTTAACTATGGCTACACCTTC.

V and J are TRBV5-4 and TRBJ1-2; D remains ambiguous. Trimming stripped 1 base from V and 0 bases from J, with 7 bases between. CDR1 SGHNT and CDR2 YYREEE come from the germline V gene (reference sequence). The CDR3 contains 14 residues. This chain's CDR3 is CASSLPPSNYGYTF. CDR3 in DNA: TGTGCCAGCAGCTTGCCACCTTCTAACTATGGCTACACCTTC.

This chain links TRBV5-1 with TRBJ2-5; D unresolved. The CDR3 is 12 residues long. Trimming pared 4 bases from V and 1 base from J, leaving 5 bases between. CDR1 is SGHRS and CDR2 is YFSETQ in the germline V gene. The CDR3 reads CASSPSQETQYF. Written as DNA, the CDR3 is TGCGCCAGCAGCCCTTCCCAAGAGACCCAGTACTTC. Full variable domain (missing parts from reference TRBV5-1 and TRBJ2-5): KAGVTQTPRYLIKTRGQQVTLSCSPISGHRSVSWYQQTPGQGLQFLFEYFSETQRNKGNFPGRFSGRQFSNSRSEMNVSTLELGDSALYLCASSPSQETQYFGPGTRLLVL.